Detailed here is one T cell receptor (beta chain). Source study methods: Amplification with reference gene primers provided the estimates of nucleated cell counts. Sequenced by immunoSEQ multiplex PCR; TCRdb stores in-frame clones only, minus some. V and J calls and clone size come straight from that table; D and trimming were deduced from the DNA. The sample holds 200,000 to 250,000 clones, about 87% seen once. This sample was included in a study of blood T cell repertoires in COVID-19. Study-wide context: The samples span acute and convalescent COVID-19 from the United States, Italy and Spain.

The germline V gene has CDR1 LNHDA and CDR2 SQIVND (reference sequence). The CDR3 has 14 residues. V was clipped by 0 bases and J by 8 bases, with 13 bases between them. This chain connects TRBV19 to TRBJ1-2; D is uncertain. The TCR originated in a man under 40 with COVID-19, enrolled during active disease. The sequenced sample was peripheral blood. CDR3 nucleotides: TGTGCCAGTAGTATAGATTCTCGGTTTTCCGGCTACACCTTC. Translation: CASSIDSRFSGYTF.